Following are 19 T cell receptor beta chains from one sample sequenced in a study of T cells in Graves' hyperthyroidism and ophthalmopathy. Amplification yielded TCR beta CDR3 regions, with RNA transcripts as the source. A set of HTBI primers served as the primers for a first-round RT-PCR of the TCR CDR3. MiXCR, applied by TCRdb to the multiplex PCR reads, yields one record per CDR3 protein. The table records nearly 600,000 distinct CDR3 sequences, approximately 15% of them present only once. The sequenced sample was blood. Receptors originate from a woman in her 30s with Graves' hyperthyroidism that later progressed to Graves' ophthalmopathy.

This clonotype was seen at least ten times. V gene TRBV28 combines with J gene TRBJ2-7; the D gene is possibly TRBD1 (8 bases). V gave up 7 bases and J gave up 2 bases, with 21 bases separating them. Per germline, CDR1 MDHEN and CDR2 SYDVKM. This CDR3 contains 16 residues. The CDR3 protein is CASITGGEGEAYEQYF. The DNA for the CDR3 is TGTGCCAGCATCACAGGGGGGGAGGGTGAGGCCTACGAGCAGTACTTC.

This clonotype came up many times. CDR3 DNA: TGTGCCAGCAGCTTAGATTGGTGGTTTAGGGGGCGAGCAACCAAAAACATTCAGTACTTC. Encoded protein: CASSLDWWFRGRATKNIQYF. V and J are TRBV11-3 and TRBJ2-4; 7 bases are a match to TRBD1. There are 20 residues in the CDR3. Per the germline V gene, CDR1 is SGHNT and CDR2 is YENEEA. J lost 2 bases, V lost 0 bases, and 16 bases had no gene match.

The chain is built from TRBV30 and TRBJ2-5; D possibly corresponds to TRBD2 (6 bases). CDR3 size: 15 residues. Germline values: CDR1 GTSNPN, CDR2 SVGIG (reference sequence). The germline V and J ends were trimmed by 0 bases and 4 bases, with 15 bases remaining between them. The CDR3 reads CAWSVMLTGGETQYF. CDR3 coding DNA: TGTGCCTGGAGTGTAATGTTGACCGGGGGAGAGACCCAGTACTTC.

This clonotype showed up many times. This sequence joins TRBV4-2 and TRBJ2-7; 9 positions match TRBD2. From germline, CDR1 is LGHNA and CDR2 YNFKEQ. The CDR3 loop spans 15 amino acids. The V gene end was trimmed by 1 base and the J gene end by 6 bases; junction bases not matched to a gene: 7. This CDR3 is CASSQGLAEESEQYF. For the CDR3, the DNA is TGTGCCAGCAGCCAAGGACTAGCGGAAGAGAGCGAGCAGTACTTC.

Remarks on this clonotype: This may stem from a read error, because a much larger clone lies one nucleotide away. V gene TRBV7-2 combines with J gene TRBJ2-2, with 11 bases fitting TRBD1. The V gene end was trimmed by 6 bases and the J gene end by 1 base; junction bases not matched to a gene: 16. The CDR3 is 20 residues long. Germline V lookup: CDR1 SGHTA, CDR2 FQGNSA. The CDR3 here is CASRARTGGNLAVNTGELFF. For the CDR3, the DNA is TGTGCCAGCAGGGCCCGGACAGGGGGCAACCTAGCGGTGAACACCGGGGAGCTGTTTTTT.

This clonotype was recorded a few times. The chain is built from TRBV19 and TRBJ1-4; D uncertain. Germline CDR1 LNHDA, CDR2 SQIVND (reference sequence). The ends were cut back, 6 bases at V and 8 bases at J, with 16 bases in the middle. This CDR3 is 14 amino acids long. CDR3 sequence (DNA): TGTGCCAGTAGCCTCCGAGTCCCCAGCGAAAAACTGTTTTTT. This codes for CASSLRVPSEKLFF.

Only a few counts were recorded for this clonotype. The rearrangement joins TRBV6-1 to TRBJ2-1; 9 bases agree with TRBD2. The CDR3 runs to 17 residues. With 5 bases clipped from V and 5 bases from J, the junction kept 13 bases outside the gene matches. Germline V lookup: CDR1 MNHNS, CDR2 SASEGT. The chain's CDR3 is CASSREMGTSHHNEQFF. CDR3 nucleotide sequence: TGTGCCAGCAGTAGGGAGATGGGGACTAGCCACCACAATGAGCAGTTCTTC.

The chain combines TRBV27 with TRBJ2-7; 8 bases are a match to TRBD1. The V segment lost 5 bases and the J segment 4 bases; nucleotides outside the gene matches: 10. The CDR3 is made up of 15 amino acids. Germline V gene lookup returns CDR1 MNHEY and CDR2 SMNVEV (reference sequence). In DNA, the CDR3 is TGTGCCAGCAGTCTTACCGGGACAGGAAAATACGAGCAGTACTTC. It encodes CASSLTGTGKYEQYF.

This clonotype was seen repeatedly, ten times or more. V usage is TRBV12-3 or TRBV12-4 and J usage is TRBJ2-7; 9 positions agree with TRBD2. The CDR3 contains 14 residues. Trimming took 1 base from V and 4 from J; bases not matched to a gene: 2. CDR3 bases: TGTGCCAGCAGTTTAGAGAGCGGGAGGTACGAGCAGTACTTC. Protein: CASSLESGRYEQYF.

This clonotype was seen many times. The CDR3 loop reads CASVQQLQETQYF. The CDR3 nucleotides are TGTGCCAGCGTACAACAACTCCAAGAGACCCAGTACTTC. The V gene is TRBV2, the J gene TRBJ2-5; no clear D. The V gene's germline CDR1 is SNHLY and CDR2 FYNNEI. CDR3 length: 13 amino acids. Trimming stripped 8 bases from V and 1 base from J, with 11 bases between.

V usage is TRBV12-3 or TRBV12-4 and J usage is TRBJ1-1; D gene ambiguous. V was cut by 7 bases and J by 7 bases, with 13 bases left in between. The CDR3 loop spans 12 amino acids. The CDR3 protein is CASTNLGDEAFF. The CDR3 coding sequence is TGTGCCAGCACCAACCTCGGGGATGAAGCTTTCTTT.

This clonotype has only a few counts. The genes are TRBV7-2 and TRBJ2-7, with a weak D call TRBD2 (6 bases). Deletions cut 6 bases from V and 6 bases from J, with 15 bases between. The CDR3 consists of 13 residues. The germline V gene encodes CDR1 SGHTA and CDR2 FQGNSA. CDR3 amino acids: CASSRPFGGEQYF. The CDR3 DNA is TGTGCCAGCAGTCGCCCCTTCGGGGGCGAGCAGTACTTC.

This clonotype was counted many times. DNA for the CDR3: TGTGCCAGCAGTGAAGGGAGCGTTGGGGCCAACGTCCTGACTTTC. It codes for CASSEGSVGANVLTF. V is TRBV28 and J is TRBJ2-6; TRBD2 might be the D (5 bases). The V end was cut by 5 bases, the J end by 3 bases, with 11 bases between. Germline assignment: CDR1 MDHEN and CDR2 SYDVKM. The CDR3 is made up of 15 amino acids.

In its sample, this clonotype was seen many times. The V gene is TRBV20-1, the J gene TRBJ1-2; D ambiguous. The V end was cut by 7 bases, the J end by 4 bases, with 13 bases between. This CDR3 has 12 amino acids. Germline V gene sequence: CDR1 DFQATT, CDR2 SNEGSKA (reference sequence). The CDR3 spells CSVGGVTYGYTF. The CDR3 region has the DNA TGCAGTGTGGGAGGAGTGACCTATGGCTACACCTTC.

The chain joins TRBV6-1 to TRBJ2-7; D possibly matches TRBD1 or TRBD2 (5 bases each). V gave up 6 bases and J gave up 3 bases, with 12 bases separating them. There are 13 residues in the CDR3. Germline loops: CDR1 MNHNS, CDR2 SASEGT. CDR3 nucleotide sequence: TGTGCCAGCAGACTTGGGACGGACTACGAGCAGTACTTC. Translating gives CASRLGTDYEQYF.

This clonotype was counted many times. The chain joins TRBV28 to TRBJ2-3; unclear D gene. The V end lost 3 bases, the J end lost 6 bases, and 1 base lay between the germline ends. Per germline, CDR1 MDHEN and CDR2 SYDVKM. The length of the CDR3 is 10 residues. CDR3 sequence (DNA): TGTGCCAGCAGTTTCGATACGCAGTATTTT. Protein: CASSFDTQYF.

The chain joins TRBV27 to TRBJ1-1; D is uncertain. The V and J ends lost 3 bases and 10 bases respectively, with 12 bases between them. Germline CDR1 MNHEY, CDR2 SMNVEV (reference sequence). This CDR3 comprises 12 residues. The CDR3 here is CASSFSRAAAFF. The CDR3 DNA sequence: TGTGCCAGCAGTTTTTCGAGGGCGGCAGCTTTCTTT.

This clonotype was counted between two and nine times. The chain recombines TRBV18 with TRBJ2-7, with 11 positions matching TRBD1. Germline-derived CDR1 and CDR2 are KGHSH and LQKENI. This CDR3 has 15 amino acids. With V trimmed by 3 bases and J by 5 bases, 6 bases remained unmatched. Here the CDR3 reads CASSPSGTGGNEQYF. CDR3 DNA: TGTGCCAGCTCACCCTCCGGGACAGGGGGTAACGAGCAGTACTTC.

This clonotype was recorded many times. The CDR3 DNA sequence: TGTGCCACCAGTGACCCCGGGACAGGGGGCGTTTTGACAGATACGCAGTATTTT. It is translated as CATSDPGTGGVLTDTQYF. J is TRBJ2-3 and V is TRBV24-1; TRBD1 matches at 12 bases. V was pared by 4 bases and J by 3 bases, with 10 bases of the junction left unmatched. Germline V gene lookup returns CDR1 KGHDR and CDR2 SFDVKD. The CDR3 runs 18 residues.